This T cell receptor (beta chain) was observed in a study of T-cell memory formation after mild COVID-19. Study results and limitations: Contracting clones from day 15 to 85 showed balanced CD4/CD8; later expanders favored CD4+. Shrinking CD4+ clones resided mostly in CM and EM, and CD8+ ones in EMRA.

TCRdb re-analysed the 5' RACE reads in MiXCR, keeping a single row per CDR3 protein. This table holds fewer than 250,000 distinct CDR3 sequences, about 27% found once. CDR3 length equals 14 residues. Germline CDR1 is SGHTA and CDR2 is FQGNSA. For this clonotype: The antigen remains unidentified. One end of the junction varies from germline; a read error may be responsible.

The sequence came from an adult woman who had mild COVID-19 (a few samples of this study predate the infection). Cell type and time point are not known. This chain connects TRBV7-2 to TRBJ2-5, with D perhaps TRBD2 (5 bases). Sequenced sample: PBMCs or a T cell subset sorted from them (not recorded which). The DNA of the CDR3 is TGTGCCAGCAGCCTAGCAGGCCCAGGAGAGACCCAGTACTTC. Its protein product is CASSLAGPGETQYF.